These T cell receptor beta chains were read from a single sample in a study of CD4+ T cells in melanoma. Repertoires were generated with immunoSEQ multiplex PCR, while TCRdb's copy carries only in-frame clones and drops some. The repertoire holds more than 20,000 clones, with more than 65% as singletons. Sequencing was done on a sample of cells from a culture (not recorded whether cultured in vitro). These receptors all come from a human donor with melanoma. CDR3s include the opening cysteine and the closing phenylalanine or tryptophan. D genes are given only for firm matches. Clone size is given for some rows only: seen once, a few or many times, or a class if the clone is expanded.

d_gene: .; len: 17; abundance: .; v_gene: TRBV5-1; j_gene: TRBJ1-6; CDR3aa: CASSLLGAQSYNSPLHF; CDR3nt: TGCGCCAGCAGCTTGCTCGGGGCACAATCCTATAATTCACCCCTCCACTTT
d_gene: .; len: 14; abundance: .; v_gene: TRBV5-1; j_gene: TRBJ1-1; CDR3aa: CASSLLGARTEAFF; CDR3nt: TGCGCCAGCAGCTTGCTGGGGGCAAGAACTGAAGCTTTCTTT
d_gene: .; len: 15; abundance: .; v_gene: TRBV15; j_gene: TRBJ1-4; CDR3aa: CATSPRVLTNEKLFF; CDR3nt: TGTGCCACCAGCCCCCGAGTATTGACTAATGAAAAACTGTTTTTT
d_gene: .; len: 13; abundance: .; v_gene: TRBV6-5; j_gene: TRBJ1-2; CDR3aa: CASRTDVNYGYTF; CDR3nt: TGTGCCAGCAGGACGGACGTTAACTATGGCTACACCTTC
d_gene: .; len: 18; abundance: .; v_gene: TRBV11-2; j_gene: TRBJ2-3; CDR3aa: CASSLEILNAGGLNTQYF; CDR3nt: TGTGCCAGCAGCTTAGAGATTCTAAACGCCGGGGGTTTGAATACGCAGTATTTT
d_gene: TRBD2; len: 15; abundance: .; v_gene: TRBV4-1; j_gene: TRBJ2-5; CDR3aa: CASSPSGGGKETQYF; CDR3nt: TGCGCCAGCAGCCCCTCTGGGGGGGGGAAAGAGACCCAGTACTTC
d_gene: TRBD2; len: 18; abundance: .; v_gene: TRBV6-1; j_gene: TRBJ2-2; CDR3aa: CASSEANPGLANTGELFF; CDR3nt: TGTGCCAGCAGTGAAGCTAATCCCGGACTAGCAAACACCGGGGAGCTGTTTTTT
d_gene: TRBD2; len: 14; abundance: .; v_gene: TRBV5-8; j_gene: TRBJ2-5; CDR3aa: CASSGGLAGLTRDF; CDR3nt: TGTGCCAGCAGCGGCGGACTAGCGGGACTAACGCGGGACTTC
d_gene: TRBD1; len: 10; abundance: .; v_gene: TRBV27; j_gene: TRBJ2-7; CDR3aa: CATPGQGQYF; CDR3nt: TGTGCCACACCGGGACAGGGGCAGTACTTC
d_gene: .; len: 14; abundance: .; v_gene: TRBV6-1; j_gene: TRBJ1-4; CDR3aa: CASSGGGAGEKLFF; CDR3nt: TGTGCCAGCAGTGGCGGGGGCGCGGGTGAAAAACTGTTTTTT
d_gene: .; len: 13; abundance: .; v_gene: TRBV5-8; j_gene: TRBJ1-1; CDR3aa: CASSPAGETEAFF; CDR3nt: TGTGCCAGCAGCCCGGCGGGAGAAACTGAAGCTTTCTTT
d_gene: .; len: 14; abundance: once; v_gene: TRBV30; j_gene: TRBJ1-4; CDR3aa: CAWSGGQGREKLFF; CDR3nt: TGTGCCTGGAGTGGGGGGCAGGGGCGTGAAAAACTGTTTTTT
d_gene: TRBD1; len: 14; abundance: .; v_gene: TRBV11-2; j_gene: TRBJ1-2; CDR3aa: CASSATGGHYGYTF; CDR3nt: TGTGCCAGCAGCGCGACAGGGGGGCACTATGGCTACACCTTC
d_gene: .; len: 12; abundance: few; v_gene: TRBV4-1; j_gene: TRBJ1-6; CDR3aa: CASSRGNSPLHF; CDR3nt: TGCGCCAGCAGCCGGGGGAATTCACCCCTCCACTTT
d_gene: .; len: 13; abundance: .; v_gene: TRBV19; j_gene: TRBJ1-1; CDR3aa: CASSDRINTEAFF; CDR3nt: TGTGCCAGTAGCGATAGAATTAACACTGAAGCTTTCTTT
d_gene: .; len: 14; abundance: .; v_gene: TRBV21-1; j_gene: TRBJ1-1; CDR3aa: CASSKARGNTEAFF; CDR3nt: TGTGCCAGCAGCAAAGCTCGGGGGAACACTGAAGCTTTCTTT
d_gene: .; len: 16; abundance: few; v_gene: TRBV7-9; j_gene: TRBJ1-6; CDR3aa: CASSLGQGFYNSPLHF; CDR3nt: TGTGCCAGCAGCTTGGGGCAGGGATTCTATAATTCACCCCTCCACTTT
d_gene: TRBD2; len: 15; abundance: .; v_gene: TRBV30; j_gene: TRBJ2-7; CDR3aa: CAWGRIAGMDYEQYF; CDR3nt: TGTGCCTGGGGAAGGATAGCGGGGATGGACTACGAGCAGTACTTC
d_gene: .; len: 17; abundance: .; v_gene: TRBV4-1; j_gene: TRBJ2-6; CDR3aa: CASSQDPPRWGANVLTF; CDR3nt: TGCGCCAGCAGCCAAGACCCCCCCAGGTGGGGGGCCAACGTCCTGACTTTC
d_gene: .; len: 12; abundance: .; v_gene: TRBV5-4; j_gene: TRBJ1-4; CDR3aa: CASSPDSGKLFF; CDR3nt: TGTGCCAGCAGCCCGGATTCTGGAAAACTGTTTTTT
d_gene: .; len: 18; abundance: .; v_gene: TRBV19; j_gene: TRBJ1-2; CDR3aa: CASSSRYQSGPRTYGYTF; CDR3nt: TGTGCCAGTAGTTCCCGATACCAGAGCGGGCCGAGGACCTATGGCTACACCTTC
d_gene: .; len: 14; abundance: .; v_gene: TRBV2; j_gene: TRBJ1-1; CDR3aa: CASSERRANTEAFF; CDR3nt: TGTGCCAGCAGTGAAAGGAGGGCGAACACTGAAGCTTTCTTT
d_gene: .; len: 13; abundance: few; v_gene: TRBV19; j_gene: TRBJ1-2; CDR3aa: CASSMQVNYGYTF; CDR3nt: TGTGCCAGTAGTATGCAGGTTAACTATGGCTACACCTTC
d_gene: .; len: 13; abundance: .; v_gene: TRBV15; j_gene: TRBJ2-5; CDR3aa: CATSPRYQETQYF; CDR3nt: TGTGCCACCAGCCCTAGATACCAAGAGACCCAGTACTTC
d_gene: TRBD2; len: 17; abundance: .; v_gene: TRBV7-8; j_gene: TRBJ2-1; CDR3aa: CASSLGPRGGAYNEQFF; CDR3nt: TGTGCCAGCAGCTTAGGACCCCGGGGGGGAGCCTACAATGAGCAGTTCTTC
d_gene: TRBD1; len: 16; abundance: .; v_gene: TRBV30; j_gene: TRBJ2-3; CDR3aa: CAWSITGQGAGDTQYF; CDR3nt: TGTGCCTGGAGTATCACGGGACAGGGGGCAGGAGATACGCAGTATTTT
d_gene: TRBD1; len: 17; abundance: .; v_gene: TRBV7-6; j_gene: TRBJ1-2; CDR3aa: CASSPGTGRLTNYGYTF; CDR3nt: TGTGCCAGCAGCCCCGGGACAGGGCGCCTTACTAACTATGGCTACACCTTC
d_gene: .; len: 16; abundance: .; v_gene: TRBV18; j_gene: TRBJ1-5; CDR3aa: CASSPNPGQRNQPQHF; CDR3nt: TGTGCCAGCTCTCCAAACCCCGGACAGCGCAATCAGCCCCAGCATTTT
d_gene: .; len: 16; abundance: .; v_gene: TRBV7-9; j_gene: TRBJ2-2; CDR3aa: CASSPPYRTSRGELFF; CDR3nt: TGTGCCAGCAGCCCCCCTTACCGGACCTCCCGAGGGGAGCTGTTTTTT
d_gene: .; len: 14; abundance: .; v_gene: TRBV6-1; j_gene: TRBJ1-4; CDR3aa: CASRDRGFREKLFF; CDR3nt: TGTGCCAGCAGGGACCGCGGATTTAGGGAAAAACTGTTTTTT
d_gene: .; len: 16; abundance: few; v_gene: TRBV2; j_gene: TRBJ1-5; CDR3aa: CASSSVPERSNQPQHF; CDR3nt: TGTGCCAGCAGTAGCGTTCCGGAGCGCTCCAATCAGCCCCAGCATTTT
d_gene: .; len: 11; abundance: .; v_gene: TRBV2; j_gene: TRBJ1-2; CDR3aa: CASSPGWGYTF; CDR3nt: TGTGCCAGCAGTCCCGGGTGGGGCTACACCTTC
d_gene: TRBD1; len: 14; abundance: .; v_gene: TRBV7-2; j_gene: TRBJ2-5; CDR3aa: CASTRQGKQETQYF; CDR3nt: TGTGCCAGCACCCGACAGGGCAAGCAAGAGACCCAGTACTTC
d_gene: TRBD2; len: 14; abundance: .; v_gene: TRBV2; j_gene: TRBJ2-5; CDR3aa: CASTSSGGQETQYF; CDR3nt: TGTGCCAGCACGTCCAGCGGGGGACAAGAGACCCAGTACTTC
d_gene: .; len: 14; abundance: .; v_gene: TRBV11-2; j_gene: TRBJ1-4; CDR3aa: CASSLGTGSEKLFF; CDR3nt: TGTGCCAGCAGCTTAGGTACGGGAAGTGAAAAACTGTTTTTT
d_gene: .; len: 14; abundance: few; v_gene: TRBV19; j_gene: TRBJ1-6; CDR3aa: CASRRKTYNSPLHF; CDR3nt: TGTGCCAGTAGAAGAAAGACCTATAATTCACCCCTCCACTTT
d_gene: .; len: 14; abundance: .; v_gene: TRBV2; j_gene: TRBJ2-5; CDR3aa: CASSERSREETQYF; CDR3nt: TGTGCCAGCAGTGAGAGGTCCCGGGAGGAGACCCAGTACTTC
d_gene: .; len: 17; abundance: .; v_gene: TRBV18; j_gene: TRBJ2-3; CDR3aa: CASSPPNREISTDTQYF; CDR3nt: TGTGCCAGCTCACCACCCAACAGGGAAATATCCACAGATACGCAGTATTTT
d_gene: .; len: 12; abundance: .; v_gene: TRBV6-1; j_gene: TRBJ2-5; CDR3aa: CASRGPGETQYF; CDR3nt: TGTGCCAGCAGGGGTCCGGGGGAGACCCAGTACTTC
d_gene: TRBD2; len: 15; abundance: .; v_gene: TRBV7-9; j_gene: TRBJ2-3; CDR3aa: CASSLGLAGSDTQYF; CDR3nt: TGTGCCAGCAGCTTAGGACTAGCGGGGTCAGATACGCAGTATTTT
d_gene: .; len: 15; abundance: few; v_gene: TRBV25-1; j_gene: TRBJ2-7; CDR3aa: CASLGWLNGIYEQYF; CDR3nt: TGTGCCAGCCTCGGGTGGCTAAACGGGATCTACGAGCAGTACTTC
d_gene: .; len: 10; abundance: .; v_gene: TRBV6-6; j_gene: TRBJ2-3; CDR3aa: CASSQDTQYF; CDR3nt: TGTGCCAGCAGCCAAGATACGCAGTATTTT
d_gene: .; len: 14; abundance: .; v_gene: TRBV5-1; j_gene: TRBJ2-5; CDR3aa: CASSPTRGQETQYF; CDR3nt: TGCGCCAGCAGCCCCACTAGGGGGCAAGAGACCCAGTACTTC
d_gene: TRBD1; len: 18; abundance: .; v_gene: TRBV5-1; j_gene: TRBJ1-4; CDR3aa: CASSLAPTGRTTNEKLFF; CDR3nt: TGCGCCAGCAGCTTGGCGCCGACAGGGCGGACAACTAATGAAAAACTGTTTTTT
d_gene: .; len: 14; abundance: .; v_gene: TRBV10-3; j_gene: TRBJ1-6; CDR3aa: CAISERQNNSPLHF; CDR3nt: TGTGCCATCAGTGAGCGACAGAATAATTCACCCCTCCACTTT
d_gene: .; len: 14; abundance: .; v_gene: TRBV7-8; j_gene: TRBJ1-5; CDR3aa: CASSLISAGQPQHF; CDR3nt: TGTGCCAGCAGCTTAATTTCGGCGGGGCAGCCCCAGCATTTT
d_gene: .; len: 15; abundance: .; v_gene: TRBV5-6; j_gene: TRBJ2-2; CDR3aa: CASSLVGGRTGELFF; CDR3nt: TGTGCCAGCAGCTTGGTGGGGGGGCGCACCGGGGAGCTGTTTTTT
d_gene: .; len: 13; abundance: .; v_gene: TRBV30; j_gene: TRBJ1-4; CDR3aa: CAWSKQGNEKLFF; CDR3nt: TGTGCCTGGAGCAAACAGGGAAATGAAAAACTGTTTTTT
d_gene: TRBD1; len: 13; abundance: .; v_gene: TRBV12-5; j_gene: TRBJ1-6; CDR3aa: CASATGGLTALHF; CDR3nt: TGTGCTAGTGCTACAGGGGGCCTAACCGCCCTCCACTTT
d_gene: .; len: 14; abundance: .; v_gene: TRBV27; j_gene: TRBJ2-6; CDR3aa: CASRPSSGANVLTF; CDR3nt: TGTGCCAGCAGACCGAGCTCTGGGGCCAACGTCCTGACTTTC